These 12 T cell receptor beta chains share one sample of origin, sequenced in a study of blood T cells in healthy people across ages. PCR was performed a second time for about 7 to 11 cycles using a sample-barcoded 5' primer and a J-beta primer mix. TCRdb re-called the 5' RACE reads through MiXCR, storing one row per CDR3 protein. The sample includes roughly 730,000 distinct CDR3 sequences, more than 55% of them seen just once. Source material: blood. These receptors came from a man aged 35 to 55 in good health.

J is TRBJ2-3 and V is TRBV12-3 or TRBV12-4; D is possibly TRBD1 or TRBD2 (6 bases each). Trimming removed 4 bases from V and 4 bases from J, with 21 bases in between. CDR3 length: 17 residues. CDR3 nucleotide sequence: TGTGCCAGCAGTTCTCAACGGACGGGGGCCGGATCAGATACGCAGTATTTT. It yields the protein CASSSQRTGAGSDTQYF.

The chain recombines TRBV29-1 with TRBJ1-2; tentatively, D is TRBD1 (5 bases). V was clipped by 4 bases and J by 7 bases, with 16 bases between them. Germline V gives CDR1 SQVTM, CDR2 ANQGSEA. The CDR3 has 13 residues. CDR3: CSVGAGGVPGYTF. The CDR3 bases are TGCAGCGTTGGAGCGGGGGGTGTACCTGGCTACACCTTC.

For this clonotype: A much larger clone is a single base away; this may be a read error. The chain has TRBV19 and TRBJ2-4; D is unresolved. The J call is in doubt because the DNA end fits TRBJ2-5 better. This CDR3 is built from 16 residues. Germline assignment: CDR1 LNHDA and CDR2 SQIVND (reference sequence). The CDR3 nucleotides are TGTGCCAGTAGTATCGGTCTACGGGTGAATCAAGGGACCCAGTACTTC. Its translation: CASSIGLRVNQGTQYF.

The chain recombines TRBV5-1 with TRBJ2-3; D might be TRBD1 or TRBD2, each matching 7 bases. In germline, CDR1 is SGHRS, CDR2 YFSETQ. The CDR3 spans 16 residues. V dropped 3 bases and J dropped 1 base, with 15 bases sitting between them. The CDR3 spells CASSSDREGGTDTQYF. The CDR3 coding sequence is TGCGCCAGCAGCTCTGACAGGGAGGGGGGCACAGATACGCAGTATTTT.

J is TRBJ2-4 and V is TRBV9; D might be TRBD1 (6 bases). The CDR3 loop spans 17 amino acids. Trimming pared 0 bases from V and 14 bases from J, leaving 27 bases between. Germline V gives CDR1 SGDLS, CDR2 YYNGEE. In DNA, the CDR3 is TGTGCCAGCAGCGTAGACACTTATGGGGGCTTGAAAGAGACCAAGTACTTC. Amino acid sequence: CASSVDTYGGLKETKYF.

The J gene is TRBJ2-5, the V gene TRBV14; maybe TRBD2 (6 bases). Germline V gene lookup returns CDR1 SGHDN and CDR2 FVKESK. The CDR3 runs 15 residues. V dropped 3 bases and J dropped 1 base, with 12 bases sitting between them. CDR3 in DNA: TGTGCCAGCAGCCAGGAGGAGGGGCTCCAAGAGACCCAGTACTTC. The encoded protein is CASSQEEGLQETQYF.

CDR3 bases: TGTGCCAGCAGCTCCATGGGACAGGGCACAGATACGCAGTATTTT. Protein: CASSSMGQGTDTQYF. The chain carries TRBV7-2 and TRBJ2-3; 8 nucleotides match TRBD1. CDR1 and CDR2 (germline): SGHTA, FQGNSA. The CDR3 spans 15 residues. Trimming took 4 bases from V and 1 from J; bases not matched to a gene: 4.

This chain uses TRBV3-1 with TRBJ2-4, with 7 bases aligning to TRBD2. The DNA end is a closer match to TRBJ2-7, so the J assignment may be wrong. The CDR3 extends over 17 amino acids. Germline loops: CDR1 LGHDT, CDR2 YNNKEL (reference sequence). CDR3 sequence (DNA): TGTGCCAGCAGCCAAGGTGTGTCGGCGGGAGTAAACTACGAGCAGTACTTC. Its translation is CASSQGVSAGVNYEQYF.

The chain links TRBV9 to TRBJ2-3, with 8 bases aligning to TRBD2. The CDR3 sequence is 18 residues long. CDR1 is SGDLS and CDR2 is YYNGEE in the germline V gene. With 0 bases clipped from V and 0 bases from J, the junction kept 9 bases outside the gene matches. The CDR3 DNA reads TGTGCCAGCAGCGTAGCATTCCAGACTAGCGTAAGCACAGATACGCAGTATTTT. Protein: CASSVAFQTSVSTDTQYF.

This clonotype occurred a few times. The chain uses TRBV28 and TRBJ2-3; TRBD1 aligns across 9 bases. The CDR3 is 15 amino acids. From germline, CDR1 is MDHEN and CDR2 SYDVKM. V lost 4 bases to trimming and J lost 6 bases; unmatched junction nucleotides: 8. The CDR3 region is CASSSGTGSGDTQYF. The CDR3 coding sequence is TGTGCCAGCAGTTCCGGGACAGGGTCGGGGGATACGCAGTATTTT.

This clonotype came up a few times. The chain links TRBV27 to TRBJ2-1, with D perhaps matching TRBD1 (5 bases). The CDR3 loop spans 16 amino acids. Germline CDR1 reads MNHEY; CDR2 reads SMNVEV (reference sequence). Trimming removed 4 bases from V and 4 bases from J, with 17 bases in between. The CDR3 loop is CASSSPQGPIYNEQFF. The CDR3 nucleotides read TGTGCCAGCAGTTCCCCGCAGGGCCCGATTTACAATGAGCAGTTCTTC.

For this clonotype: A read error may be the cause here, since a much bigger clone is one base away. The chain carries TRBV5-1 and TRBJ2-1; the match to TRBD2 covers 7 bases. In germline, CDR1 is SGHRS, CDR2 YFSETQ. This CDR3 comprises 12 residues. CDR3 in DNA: TGCGCCGGCAGCGGGGAAATCCATGAGCAGTTCTTC. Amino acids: CAGSGEIHEQFF.